A selection of T cell receptor beta chains follows, all from one sample in a study of T cells in Graves' hyperthyroidism and ophthalmopathy. TCRdb reanalysed the multiplex PCR reads using MiXCR and keeps one entry per CDR3 protein. The sample lists 500,000 to 650,000 distinct CDR3 sequences, under 20% occurring once. The sample consisted of blood. The source of these receptors is a woman aged 18-29 years with Graves' ophthalmopathy. The CDR3 runs from the conserved cysteine through the conserved F or W. Each record gives: J gene, V gene, clone size, D gene, CDR3 DNA, CDR3 protein. The D gene is left open where the match is weak. Expanded clones get a size class; other rows say once, few or many, or leave the size out.

TRBJ2-7 TRBV20-1 many TRBD2 TGCAGTGCTAGAGATCAGACGGGAGGACTCTACGAGCAGTACTTC CSARDQTGGLYEQYF
TRBJ2-5 TRBV4-3 few TRBD1 TGCGCCAGCAGCCAAGATCTAAGAGGGGGCTCGGAGACCCAGTACTTC CASSQDLRGGSETQYF
TRBJ1-2 TRBV7-6 few - TGTGCCAGCAGCTTAGACCTCAGGGGTTCGCTCGACTATGGCTACACCTTC CASSLDLRGSLDYGYTF
TRBJ2-6 TRBV28 - TRBD1 TGTGCCAGCAGTTCACAGGGGGCTGCGGGGGCCAACGTCCTGACTTTC CASSSQGAAGANVLTF
TRBJ2-3 TRBV28 many TRBD2 TGTGCCAGCAGTCTCTCTAGCGGCACCATGGATACGCAGTATTTT CASSLSSGTMDTQYF
TRBJ1-2 TRBV3-1 many - TGTGCCAGCAGCCAAGGAAGACAGATCTATGGCTACACCTTC CASSQGRQIYGYTF
TRBJ1-1 TRBV20-1 many - TGCAGTGCTAGAGGAGGAACAGGGTACACAACTGAAGCTTTCTTT CSARGGTGYTTEAFF
TRBJ2-3 TRBV7-6 many TRBD2 TGTGCCAGCAGCGATGGACTAGCGGGAGGGAGTCTAACAGATACGCAGTATTTT CASSDGLAGGSLTDTQYF
TRBJ2-1 TRBV30 many - TGTGCCTGGAGTGAGGTTTCCTACAATGAGCAGTTCTTC CAWSEVSYNEQFF
TRBJ2-7 TRBV19 - - TGTGCCAGTAGTATAGCCCAGACCTACGAGCAGTACTTC CASSIAQTYEQYF
TRBJ1-2 TRBV30 many - TGTGCCTTTACAGGAGGGCACTATGGCTACACCTTC CAFTGGHYGYTF
TRBJ2-2 TRBV15 few TRBD2 TGTGCCACCAGCAGAGACCGGGGGGGCTTTGGTGGGGAGCTGTTTTTT CATSRDRGGFGGELFF
TRBJ1-3 TRBV28 few TRBD1 TGTGCCAGCAGTTTGACAGGGCAGGGAAACACCATATATTTT CASSLTGQGNTIYF
TRBJ2-2 TRBV6-1 many - TGTGCCACGACTCCAGGGAGCACCGGGGAGCTGTTTTTT CATTPGSTGELFF
TRBJ1-1 TRBV3-1 many - TGTGCCAGCAGCCGTGGGATGGGGAACACTGAAGCTTTCTTT CASSRGMGNTEAFF
TRBJ2-7 TRBV7-3 few - TGTGCCAGCAGCTTTAGCTCCTACAATGAGCAGTACTTC CASSFSSYNEQYF
TRBJ2-3 TRBV19 few TRBD2 TGTGCCAGTAGTAAGACTAGCGGGGGCATCATGAGCACAGATACGCAGTATTTT CASSKTSGGIMSTDTQYF
TRBJ1-1 TRBV6-1 few - TGTGCCGTACTAGGGGGTATCACTGAAGCTTTCTTT CAVLGGITEAFF
TRBJ2-1 TRBV5-1 many TRBD2 TGCGCCAGCAGCTTGGGACTAGCGGGGGGATTGAATGAGCAGTTCTTC CASSLGLAGGLNEQFF
TRBJ2-7 TRBV20-1 many - TGCAGTGCTAGAGGGACGGAAAATCTCGAGCAGTACTTC CSARGTENLEQYF
TRBJ1-2 TRBV3-1 many - TGTGCCAGCAGCCAAGATCAGCCCGGACACGCCGGTCGCTATGGCTACACCTTC CASSQDQPGHAGRYGYTF
TRBJ1-1 TRBV28 few - TGTGCCATGTCGCGGGGCACTGAAGCTTTCTTT CAMSRGTEAFF
TRBJ1-2 TRBV20-1 few TRBD1 TGCAGTGCTCCCGGGACAGGGTTGACGGGCTACACCTTC CSAPGTGLTGYTF